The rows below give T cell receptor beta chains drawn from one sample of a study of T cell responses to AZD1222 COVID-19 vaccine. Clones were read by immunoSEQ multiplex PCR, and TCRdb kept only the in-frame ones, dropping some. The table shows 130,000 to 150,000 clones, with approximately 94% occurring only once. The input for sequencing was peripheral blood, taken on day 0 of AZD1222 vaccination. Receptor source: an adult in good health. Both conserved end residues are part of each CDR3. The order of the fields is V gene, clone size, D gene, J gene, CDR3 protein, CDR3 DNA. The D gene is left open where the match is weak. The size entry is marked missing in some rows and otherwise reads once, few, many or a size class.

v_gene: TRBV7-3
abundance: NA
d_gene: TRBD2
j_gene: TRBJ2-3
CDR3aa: CASSSSGGAADTQYF
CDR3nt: TGTGCCAGCAGCTCTAGCGGGGGGGCCGCAGATACGCAGTATTTT

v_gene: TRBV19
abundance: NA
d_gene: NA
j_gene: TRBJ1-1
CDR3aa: CASGTGTDSNTEAFF
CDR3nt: TGTGCCAGCGGGACTGGGACGGACTCTAACACTGAAGCTTTCTTT

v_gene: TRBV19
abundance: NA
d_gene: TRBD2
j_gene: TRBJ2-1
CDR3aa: CASRREREADEQFF
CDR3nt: TGTGCCAGTAGACGGGAGCGGGAGGCCGATGAGCAGTTCTTC

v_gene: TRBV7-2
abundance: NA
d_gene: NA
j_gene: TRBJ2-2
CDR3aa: CASSLGWNTGELFF
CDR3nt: TGTGCCAGCAGCTTAGGATGGAACACCGGGGAGCTGTTTTTT

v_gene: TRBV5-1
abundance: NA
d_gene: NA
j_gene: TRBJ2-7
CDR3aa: CASSPTGGTDILEQYF
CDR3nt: TGCGCCAGCAGCCCCACCGGTGGGACCGACATCTTGGAGCAGTACTTC

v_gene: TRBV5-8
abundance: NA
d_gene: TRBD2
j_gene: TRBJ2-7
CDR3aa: CASSSGLAGVWGEQYF
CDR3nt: TGTGCCAGCAGCTCCGGACTAGCGGGAGTATGGGGCGAGCAGTACTTC

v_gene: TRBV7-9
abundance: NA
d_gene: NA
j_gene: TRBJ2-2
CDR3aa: CASIPQPDARTGELFF
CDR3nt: TGTGCCAGCATCCCCCAACCCGACGCTCGTACCGGGGAGCTGTTTTTT

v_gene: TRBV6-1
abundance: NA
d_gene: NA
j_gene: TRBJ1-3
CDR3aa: CASSEQGIGNTIYF
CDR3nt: TGTGCCAGCAGTGAACAGGGAATCGGAAACACCATATATTTT

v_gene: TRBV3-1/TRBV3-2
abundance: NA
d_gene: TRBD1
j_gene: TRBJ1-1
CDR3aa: CASSRRGLTEAFF
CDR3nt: TGTGCCAGCAGCCGCAGGGGGTTGACTGAAGCTTTCTTT

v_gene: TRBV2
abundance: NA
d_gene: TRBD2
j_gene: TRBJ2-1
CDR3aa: CASRVAGVYNEQFF
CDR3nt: TGTGCCAGCAGGGTAGCGGGGGTCTACAATGAGCAGTTCTTC

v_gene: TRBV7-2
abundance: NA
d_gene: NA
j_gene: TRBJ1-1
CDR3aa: CASSLGRGPGTEAFF
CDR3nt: TGTGCCAGCAGCCTGGGCCGGGGGCCGGGAACTGAAGCTTTCTTT

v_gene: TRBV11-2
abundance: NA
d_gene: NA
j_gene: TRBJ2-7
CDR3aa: CASSYNFHLSYEQYF
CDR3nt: TGTGCCAGCAGCTACAACTTCCACCTTTCCTACGAGCAGTACTTC

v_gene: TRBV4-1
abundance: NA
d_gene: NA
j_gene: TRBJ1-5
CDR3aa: CASSRNRNQPQHF
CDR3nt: TGCGCCAGCAGCCGCAACAGGAATCAGCCCCAGCATTTT

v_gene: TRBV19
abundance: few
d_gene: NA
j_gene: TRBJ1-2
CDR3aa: CASSIGRYYGYTF
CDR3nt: TGTGCCAGTAGTATAGGCCGGTACTATGGCTACACCTTC

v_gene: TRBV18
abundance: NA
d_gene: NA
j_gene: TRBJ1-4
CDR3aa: CASSPQTTNEKLFF
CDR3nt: TGTGCCAGCTCACCACAGACAACTAATGAAAAACTGTTTTTT

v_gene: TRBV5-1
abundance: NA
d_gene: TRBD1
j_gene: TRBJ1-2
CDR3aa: CASSPEQGARYGYTF
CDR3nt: TGCGCCAGCAGCCCAGAACAGGGGGCGAGGTATGGCTACACCTTC

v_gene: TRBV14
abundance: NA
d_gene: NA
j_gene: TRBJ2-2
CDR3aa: CASSQNPGWSGELFF
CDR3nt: TGTGCCAGCAGCCAAAATCCAGGGTGGTCCGGGGAGCTGTTTTTT

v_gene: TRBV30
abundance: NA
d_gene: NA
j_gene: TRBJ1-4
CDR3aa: CAWSGGTNEKLFF
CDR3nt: TGTGCCTGGAGTGGGGGGACTAATGAAAAACTGTTTTTT

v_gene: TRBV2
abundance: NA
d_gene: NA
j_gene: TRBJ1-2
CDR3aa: CASSEALRQGANYGYTF
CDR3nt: TGTGCCAGCAGTGAAGCGCTGAGGCAGGGCGCTAACTATGGCTACACCTTC

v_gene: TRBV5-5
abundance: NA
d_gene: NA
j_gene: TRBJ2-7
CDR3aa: CASSPYRDRLQPYEQYF
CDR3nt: TGTGCCAGCAGCCCCTACCGAGACAGGCTACAACCCTACGAGCAGTACTTC

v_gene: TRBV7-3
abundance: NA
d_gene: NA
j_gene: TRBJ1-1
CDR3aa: CASSAGGHYTEAFF
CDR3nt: TGTGCCAGCAGCGCCGGCGGACACTACACTGAAGCTTTCTTT

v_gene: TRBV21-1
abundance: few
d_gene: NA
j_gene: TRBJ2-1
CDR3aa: CASSKGLAGGAAHYNEQFF
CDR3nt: TGTGCCAGCAGCAAAGGACTAGCGGGAGGTGCCGCTCACTACAATGAGCAGTTCTTC

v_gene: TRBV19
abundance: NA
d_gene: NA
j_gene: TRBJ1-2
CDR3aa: CASSKILEVHGYTF
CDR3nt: TGTGCCAGTAGTAAGATCTTAGAGGTCCATGGCTACACCTTC

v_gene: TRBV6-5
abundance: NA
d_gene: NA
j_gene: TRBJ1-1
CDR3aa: CASKLQGGSTEAFF
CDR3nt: TGTGCCAGCAAACTACAAGGGGGGTCGACTGAAGCTTTCTTT

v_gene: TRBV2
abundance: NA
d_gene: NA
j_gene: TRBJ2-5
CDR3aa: CASSDNGGTQYF
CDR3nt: TGTGCCAGCAGTGATAATGGGGGGACCCAGTACTTC

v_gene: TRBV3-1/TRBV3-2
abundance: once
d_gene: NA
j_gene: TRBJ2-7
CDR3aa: CASSQDSREQYF
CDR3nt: TGTGCCAGCAGCCAAGATTCCCGTGAGCAGTACTTC

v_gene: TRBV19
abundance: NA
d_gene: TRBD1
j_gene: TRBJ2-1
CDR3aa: CASSKSQGAYNEQFF
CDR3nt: TGTGCCAGTAGTAAGTCGCAGGGGGCCTACAATGAGCAGTTCTTC

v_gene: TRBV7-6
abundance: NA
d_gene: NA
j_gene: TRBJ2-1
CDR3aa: CASSLDLQGGRHNEQFF
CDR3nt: TGTGCCAGCAGCTTAGACCTGCAGGGGGGCCGTCACAATGAGCAGTTCTTC

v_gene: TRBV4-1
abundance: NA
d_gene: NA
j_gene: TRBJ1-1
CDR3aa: CASSQGGTMNTEAFF
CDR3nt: TGCGCCAGCAGCCAGGGTGGGACCATGAACACTGAAGCTTTCTTT

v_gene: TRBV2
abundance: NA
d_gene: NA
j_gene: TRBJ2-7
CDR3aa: CASSSRVGSYEQYF
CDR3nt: TGTGCCAGCAGTTCCCGGGTAGGATCCTACGAGCAGTACTTC

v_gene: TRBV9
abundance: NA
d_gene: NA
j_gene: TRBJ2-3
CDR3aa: CASSVADSSRADTQYF
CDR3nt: TGTGCCAGCAGCGTAGCGGACTCGTCGCGCGCAGATACGCAGTATTTT

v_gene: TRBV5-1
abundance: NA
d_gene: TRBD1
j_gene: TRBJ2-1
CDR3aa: CASSYAAGTGNNEQFF
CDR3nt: TGCGCCAGCAGCTACGCCGCCGGGACAGGGAATAATGAGCAGTTCTTC

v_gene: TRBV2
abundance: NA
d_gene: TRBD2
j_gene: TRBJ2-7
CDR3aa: CASMGGRAIEVDEQYF
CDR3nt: TGTGCCAGCATGGGCGGGAGGGCCATCGAAGTAGACGAGCAGTACTTC

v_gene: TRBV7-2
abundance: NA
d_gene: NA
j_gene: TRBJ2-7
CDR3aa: CASSLVLGAGYEQYF
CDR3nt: TGTGCCAGCAGCTTAGTGCTTGGGGCCGGGTACGAGCAGTACTTC

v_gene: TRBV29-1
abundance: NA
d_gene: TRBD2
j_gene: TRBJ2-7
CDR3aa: CSALAGESSYEQYF
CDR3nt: TGCAGCGCTTTAGCGGGAGAAAGCTCCTACGAGCAGTACTTC

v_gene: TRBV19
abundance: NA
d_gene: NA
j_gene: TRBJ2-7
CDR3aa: CASSIDRAERKQYF
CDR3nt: TGTGCCAGTAGTATAGATAGGGCGGAGCGCAAGCAGTACTTC

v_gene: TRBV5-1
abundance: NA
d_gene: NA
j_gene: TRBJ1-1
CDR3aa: CASSPLRVDTEAFF
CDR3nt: TGCGCCAGCAGCCCCCTCAGGGTTGATACTGAAGCTTTCTTT

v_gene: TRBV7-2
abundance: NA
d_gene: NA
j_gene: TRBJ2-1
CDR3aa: CASSPRSVGNEQFF
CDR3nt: TGTGCCAGCAGCCCCCGGTCCGTTGGCAATGAGCAGTTCTTC

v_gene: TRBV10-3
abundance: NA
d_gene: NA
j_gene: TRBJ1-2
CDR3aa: CAISDGAFYTF
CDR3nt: TGTGCCATCAGTGACGGGGCCTTCTACACCTTC

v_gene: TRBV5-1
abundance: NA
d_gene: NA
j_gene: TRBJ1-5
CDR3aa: CASSSGTSRLEPQHF
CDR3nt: TGCGCCAGCAGCTCAGGGACTTCCCGCCTGGAGCCCCAGCATTTT

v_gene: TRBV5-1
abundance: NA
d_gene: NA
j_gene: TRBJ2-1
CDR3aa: CASSITGIVDEQFF
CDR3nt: TGCGCCAGCAGCATCACAGGGATTGTGGATGAGCAGTTCTTC

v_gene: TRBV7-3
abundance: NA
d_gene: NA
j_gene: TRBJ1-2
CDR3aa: CASSLNQVSGKNYGYTF
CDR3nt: TGTGCCAGCAGCTTAAATCAGGTGTCGGGGAAAAACTATGGCTACACCTTC

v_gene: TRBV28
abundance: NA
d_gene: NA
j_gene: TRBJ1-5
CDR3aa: CASSLWGAVQPQHF
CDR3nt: TGTGCCAGCAGTTTATGGGGGGCGGTTCAGCCCCAGCATTTT

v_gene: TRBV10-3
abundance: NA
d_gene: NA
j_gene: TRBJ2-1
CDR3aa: CAISERGGRNEQFF
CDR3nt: TGTGCCATCAGTGAAAGGGGGGGCCGCAATGAGCAGTTCTTC